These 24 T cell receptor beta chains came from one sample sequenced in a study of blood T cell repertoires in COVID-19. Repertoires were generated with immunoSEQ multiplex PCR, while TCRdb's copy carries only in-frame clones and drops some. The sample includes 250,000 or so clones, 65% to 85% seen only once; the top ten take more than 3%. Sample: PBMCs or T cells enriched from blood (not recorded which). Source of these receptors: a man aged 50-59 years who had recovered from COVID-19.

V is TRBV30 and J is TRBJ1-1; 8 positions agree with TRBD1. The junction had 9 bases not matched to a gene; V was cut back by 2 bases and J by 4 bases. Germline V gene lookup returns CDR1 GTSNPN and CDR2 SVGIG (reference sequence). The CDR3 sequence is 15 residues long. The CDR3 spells CAWSLTGGLGTEAFF. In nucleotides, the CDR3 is TGTGCCTGGAGTTTAACAGGGGGGCTCGGCACTGAAGCTTTCTTT.

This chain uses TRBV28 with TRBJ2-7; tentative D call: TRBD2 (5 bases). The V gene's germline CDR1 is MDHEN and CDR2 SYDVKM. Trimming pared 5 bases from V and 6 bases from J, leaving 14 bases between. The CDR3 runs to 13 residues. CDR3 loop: CASSLGRVGEQYF. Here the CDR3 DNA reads TGTGCCAGCAGTCTCGGGCGGGTTGGCGAGCAGTACTTC.

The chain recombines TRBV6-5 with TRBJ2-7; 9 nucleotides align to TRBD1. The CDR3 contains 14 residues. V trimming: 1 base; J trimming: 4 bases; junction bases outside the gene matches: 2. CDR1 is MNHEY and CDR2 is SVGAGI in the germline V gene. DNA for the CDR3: TGTGCCAGCAGTTACTTGGACAGGGGTTACGAGCAGTACTTC. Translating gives CASSYLDRGYEQYF.

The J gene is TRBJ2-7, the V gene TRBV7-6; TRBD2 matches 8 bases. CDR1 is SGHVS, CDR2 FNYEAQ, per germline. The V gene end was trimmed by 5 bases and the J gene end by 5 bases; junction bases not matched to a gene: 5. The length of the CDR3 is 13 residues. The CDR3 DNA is TGTGCCAGCAGCCTCGGGAGGGGCAACGAGCAGTACTTC. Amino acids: CASSLGRGNEQYF.

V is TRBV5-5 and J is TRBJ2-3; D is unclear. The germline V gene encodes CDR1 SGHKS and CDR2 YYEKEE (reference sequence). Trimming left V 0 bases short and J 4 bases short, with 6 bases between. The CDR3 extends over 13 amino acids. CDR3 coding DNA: TGTGCCAGCAGCTTGGCTCTAGCAGATACGCAGTATTTT. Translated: CASSLALADTQYF.

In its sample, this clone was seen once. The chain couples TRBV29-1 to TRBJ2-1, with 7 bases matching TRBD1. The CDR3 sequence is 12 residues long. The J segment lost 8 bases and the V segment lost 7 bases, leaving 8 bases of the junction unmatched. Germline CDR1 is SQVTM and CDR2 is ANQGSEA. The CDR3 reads CSASRQGHEQFF. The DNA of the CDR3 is TGCAGCGCTTCCCGACAGGGACATGAGCAGTTCTTC.

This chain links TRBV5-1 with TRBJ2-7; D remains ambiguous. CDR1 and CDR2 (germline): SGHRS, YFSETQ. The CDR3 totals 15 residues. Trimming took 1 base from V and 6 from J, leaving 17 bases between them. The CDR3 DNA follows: TGCGCCAGCAGCTTGCAGGCAGCCCAGAAAGTCGAGCAGTACTTC. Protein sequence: CASSLQAAQKVEQYF.

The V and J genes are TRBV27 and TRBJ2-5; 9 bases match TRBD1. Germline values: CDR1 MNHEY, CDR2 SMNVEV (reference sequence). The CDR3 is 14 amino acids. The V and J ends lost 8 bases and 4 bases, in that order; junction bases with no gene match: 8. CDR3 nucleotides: TGTGCCAGCGGACAGGGGTCACTTCGAGAGACCCAGTACTTC. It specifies CASGQGSLRETQYF.

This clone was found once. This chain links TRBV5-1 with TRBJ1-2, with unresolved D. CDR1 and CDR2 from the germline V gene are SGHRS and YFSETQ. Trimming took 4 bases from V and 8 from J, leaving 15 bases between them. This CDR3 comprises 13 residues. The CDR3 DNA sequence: TGCGCCAGCAGCATGAGGCCCAAGGAAGGCTACACCTTC. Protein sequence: CASSMRPKEGYTF. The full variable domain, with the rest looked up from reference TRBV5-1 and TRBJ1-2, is KAGVTQTPRYLIKTRGQQVTLSCSPISGHRSVSWYQQTPGQGLQFLFEYFSETQRNKGNFPGRFSGRQFSNSRSEMNVSTLELGDSALYLCASSMRPKEGYTFGSGTRLTVV.

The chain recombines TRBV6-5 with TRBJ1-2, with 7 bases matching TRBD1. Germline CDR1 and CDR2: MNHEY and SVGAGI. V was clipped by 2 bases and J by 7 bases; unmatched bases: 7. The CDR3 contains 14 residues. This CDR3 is CASSYDRVDSGYTF. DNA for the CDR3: TGTGCCAGCAGTTACGACAGGGTTGACAGTGGCTACACCTTC.

The CDR3 sequence: CSVVVAELSYGYTF. The DNA for the CDR3 is TGCAGCGTTGTGGTAGCCGAACTAAGCTATGGCTACACCTTC. The V gene is TRBV29-1, the J gene TRBJ1-2; no definite D call. V lost 4 bases to trimming and J lost 4 bases, with 16 bases between them. The CDR3 totals 14 residues. Germline-derived CDR1 and CDR2 are SQVTM and ANQGSEA. The full variable domain, in which reference TRBV29-1 and TRBJ1-2 provide the parts outside the CDR3, is SAVISQKPSRDICQRGTSLTIQCQVDSQVTMMFWYRQQPGQSLTLIATANQGSEATYESGFVIDKFPISRPNLTFSTLTVSNMSPEDSSIYLCSVVVAELSYGYTFGSGTRLTVV.

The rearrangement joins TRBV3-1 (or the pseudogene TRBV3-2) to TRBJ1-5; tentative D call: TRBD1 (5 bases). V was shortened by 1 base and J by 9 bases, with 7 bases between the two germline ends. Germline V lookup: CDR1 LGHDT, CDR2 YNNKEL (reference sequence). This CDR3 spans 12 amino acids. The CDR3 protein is CASSQVGGPQHF. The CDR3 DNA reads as TGTGCCAGCAGCCAAGTGGGGGGGCCCCAGCATTTT.

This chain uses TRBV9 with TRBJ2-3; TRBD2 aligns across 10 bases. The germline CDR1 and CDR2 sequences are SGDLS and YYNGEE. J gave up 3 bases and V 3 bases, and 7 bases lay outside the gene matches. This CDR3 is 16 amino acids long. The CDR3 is CASSASGGVVTDTQYF. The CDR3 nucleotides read TGTGCCAGCAGCGCGAGCGGGGGGGTCGTGACAGATACGCAGTATTTT.

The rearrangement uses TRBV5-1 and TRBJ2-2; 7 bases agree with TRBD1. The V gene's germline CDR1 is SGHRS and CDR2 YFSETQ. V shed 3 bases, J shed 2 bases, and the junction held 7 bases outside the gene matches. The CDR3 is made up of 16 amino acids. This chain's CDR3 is CASSWLGQSNTGELFF. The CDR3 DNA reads TGCGCCAGCAGCTGGTTGGGACAGAGTAACACCGGGGAGCTGTTTTTT.

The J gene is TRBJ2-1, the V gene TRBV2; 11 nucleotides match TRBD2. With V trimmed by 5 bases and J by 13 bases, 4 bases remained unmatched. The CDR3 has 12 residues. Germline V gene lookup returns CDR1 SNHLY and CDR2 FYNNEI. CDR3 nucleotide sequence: TGTGCCAGCAGTCCTAGACTAGCGGGACAGTTCTTC. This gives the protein CASSPRLAGQFF. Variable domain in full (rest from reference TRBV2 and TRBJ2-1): EPEVTQTPSHQVTQMGQEVILRCVPISNHLYFYWYRQILGQKVEFLVSFYNNEISEKSEIFDDQFSVERPDGSNFTLKIRSTKLEDSAMYFCASSPRLAGQFFGPGTRLTVL.

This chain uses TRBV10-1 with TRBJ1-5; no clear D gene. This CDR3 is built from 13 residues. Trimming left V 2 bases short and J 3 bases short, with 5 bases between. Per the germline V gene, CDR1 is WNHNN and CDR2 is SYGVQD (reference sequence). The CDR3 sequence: CASSEGPNQPQHF. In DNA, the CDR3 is TGCGCCAGCAGTGAGGGGCCCAATCAGCCCCAGCATTTT.

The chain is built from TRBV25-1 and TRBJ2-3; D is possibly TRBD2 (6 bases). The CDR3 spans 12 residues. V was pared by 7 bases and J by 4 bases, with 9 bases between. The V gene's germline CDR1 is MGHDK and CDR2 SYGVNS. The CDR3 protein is CASIGGADTQYF. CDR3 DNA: TGTGCCAGCATTGGAGGGGCAGATACGCAGTATTTT.

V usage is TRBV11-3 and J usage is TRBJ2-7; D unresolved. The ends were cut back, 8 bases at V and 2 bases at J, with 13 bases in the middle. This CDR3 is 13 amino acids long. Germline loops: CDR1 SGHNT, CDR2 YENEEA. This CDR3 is CASSPGLAYEQYF. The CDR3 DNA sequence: TGTGCCAGCTCCCCCGGGTTGGCCTACGAGCAGTACTTC.

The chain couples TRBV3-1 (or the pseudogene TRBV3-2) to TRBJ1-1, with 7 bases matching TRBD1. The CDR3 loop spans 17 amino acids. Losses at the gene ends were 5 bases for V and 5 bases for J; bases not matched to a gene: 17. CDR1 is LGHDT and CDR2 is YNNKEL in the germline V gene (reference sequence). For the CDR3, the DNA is TGTGCCAGCAGCGATCTACAGGGGCCCGAAAGGGGGACTGAAGCTTTCTTT. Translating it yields CASSDLQGPERGTEAFF.

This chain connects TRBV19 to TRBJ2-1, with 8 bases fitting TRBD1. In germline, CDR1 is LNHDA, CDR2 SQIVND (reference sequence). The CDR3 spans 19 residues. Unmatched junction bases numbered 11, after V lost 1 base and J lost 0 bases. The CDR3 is CASSIAGTGTLSSYNEQFF. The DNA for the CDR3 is TGTGCCAGTAGTATAGCTGGGACAGGCACCCTGAGCTCCTACAATGAGCAGTTCTTC.

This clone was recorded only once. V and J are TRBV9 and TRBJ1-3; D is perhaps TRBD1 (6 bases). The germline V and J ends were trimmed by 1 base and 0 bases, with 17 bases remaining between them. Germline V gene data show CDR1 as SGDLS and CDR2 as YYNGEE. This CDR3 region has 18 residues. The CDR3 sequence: CASSVQIEGGISGNTIYF. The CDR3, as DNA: TGTGCCAGCAGCGTACAAATTGAGGGGGGGATCTCTGGAAACACCATATATTTT. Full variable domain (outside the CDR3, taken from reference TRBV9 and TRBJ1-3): DSGVTQTPKHLITATGQRVTLRCSPRSGDLSVYWYQQSLDQGLQFLIQYYNGEERAKGNILERFSAQQFPDLHSELNLSSLELGDSALYFCASSVQIEGGISGNTIYFGEGSWLTVV.

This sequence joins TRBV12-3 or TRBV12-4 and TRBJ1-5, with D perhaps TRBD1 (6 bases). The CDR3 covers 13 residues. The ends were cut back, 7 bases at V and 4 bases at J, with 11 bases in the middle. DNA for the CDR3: TGTGCCAGCACCCTCGGGACAAATCAGCCCCAGCATTTT. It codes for CASTLGTNQPQHF.

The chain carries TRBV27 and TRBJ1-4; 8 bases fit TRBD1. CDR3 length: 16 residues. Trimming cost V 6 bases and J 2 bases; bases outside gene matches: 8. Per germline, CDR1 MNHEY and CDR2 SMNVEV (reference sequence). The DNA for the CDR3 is TGTGCCAGCAGATCGGACAGGGCTAGCACTAATGAAAAACTGTTTTTT. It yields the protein CASRSDRASTNEKLFF.

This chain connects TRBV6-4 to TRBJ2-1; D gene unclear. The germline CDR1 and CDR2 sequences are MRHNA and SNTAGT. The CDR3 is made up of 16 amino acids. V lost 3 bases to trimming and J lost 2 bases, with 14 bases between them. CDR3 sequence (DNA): TGTGCCAGCAGTGATCAATTGGCAAGCGCCTACAATGAGCAGTTCTTC. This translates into CASSDQLASAYNEQFF.